These 10 T cell receptor beta chains were sequenced from one sample in a study of blood T cell repertoires in COVID-19. This table comes from immunoSEQ multiplex PCR, and its TCRdb copy is limited to in-frame clones, with some not included. The data contain approximately 220,000 clones, 80% to 90% of them singletons. Sequencing was done on a sample of PBMCs or T cells enriched from blood (not recorded which). Receptors were obtained from a woman aged 40 to 55 with acute COVID-19.

In its sample, this clone was seen once. V gene TRBV28 combines with J gene TRBJ1-2, with D possibly being TRBD1 (5 bases). Trimming cost V 6 bases and J 7 bases, with 18 bases left between them. This CDR3 has 14 residues. Germline V gives CDR1 MDHEN, CDR2 SYDVKM. The CDR3 sequence is CASRPPWGVGGYTF. The CDR3 DNA sequence: TGTGCCAGCAGACCCCCCTGGGGGGTGGGTGGCTACACCTTC.

The rearrangement links TRBV5-4 to TRBJ2-7; 8 bases align to TRBD1. J lost 1 base, V lost 1 base, and 4 bases had no gene match. The CDR3 loop spans 15 amino acids. Germline CDR1 is SGHNT and CDR2 is YYREEE (reference sequence). CDR3 region: CASSLRGQASYEQYF. CDR3 in DNA: TGTGCCAGCAGCTTGCGGGGACAGGCTTCCTACGAGCAGTACTTC.

This chain connects TRBV18 to TRBJ2-2; 14 nucleotides match TRBD2. V shed 0 bases and J 7 bases; nucleotides not matched to a gene: 7. Germline V lookup: CDR1 KGHSH, CDR2 LQKENI. There are 18 residues in the CDR3. CDR3 sequence reads: CASSPPGLAGGQGGELFF. The CDR3 nucleotides read TGTGCCAGCTCACCACCCGGACTAGCGGGAGGACAGGGCGGGGAGCTGTTTTTT.

This chain joins TRBV15 and TRBJ1-2, with 7 bases fitting TRBD1. The CDR3 totals 14 residues. Losses at the gene ends were 4 bases for V and 5 bases for J; bases not matched to a gene: 7. Germline V gives CDR1 LNHNV, CDR2 YYDKDF (reference sequence). CDR3 sequence reads: CATSKTTGAYGYTF. The CDR3 DNA is TGTGCCACCAGCAAGACAACAGGGGCTTATGGCTACACCTTC. The variable domain in full, completed from reference TRBV15 and TRBJ1-2, reads DAMVIQNPRYQVTQFGKPVTLSCSQTLNHNVMYWYQQKSSQAPKLLFHYYDKDFNNEADTPDNFQSRRPNTSFCFLDIRSPGLGDTAMYLCATSKTTGAYGYTFGSGTRLTVV.

The J gene is TRBJ1-3, the V gene TRBV7-2; 7 positions match TRBD1. After removal of 4 bases from V and 4 bases from J, the junction contained 1 base not matched to a gene. Germline V gene data show CDR1 as SGHTA and CDR2 as FQGNSA. The CDR3 contains 13 residues. As DNA, the CDR3 is TGTGCCAGCAGCTGGGACAGCGGAAACACCATATATTTT. This translates into CASSWDSGNTIYF.

The genes are TRBV27 and TRBJ2-1; 7 nucleotides line up with TRBD1. The CDR3 contains 12 residues. The V segment lost 4 bases and the J segment 12 bases; nucleotides outside the gene matches: 6. Germline V lookup: CDR1 MNHEY, CDR2 SMNVEV (reference sequence). This CDR3 is CASSSTGEWQFF. The CDR3 DNA reads TGTGCCAGCAGTTCTACAGGGGAATGGCAGTTCTTC.

This sequence joins TRBV29-1 and TRBJ2-3, with a possible D match to TRBD1 (6 bases). Germline-derived CDR1 and CDR2 are SQVTM and ANQGSEA. The CDR3 is 14 amino acids. The germline V and J ends were trimmed by 6 bases and 4 bases, with 17 bases remaining between them. Written as DNA, the CDR3 is TGCAGCGTAACACCAGGGGTGGCACCAGATACGCAGTATTTT. Its protein is CSVTPGVAPDTQYF.

This clone is a singleton in its sample. This sequence joins TRBV25-1 and TRBJ2-1; D is unresolved. The CDR3 totals 14 residues. Trimming took 1 base from V and 5 from J, leaving 9 bases between them. Germline loops: CDR1 MGHDK, CDR2 SYGVNS. CDR3 in amino acids: CASSELSTDNEQFF. CDR3 nucleotides: TGTGCCAGCAGTGAATTATCCACAGACAATGAGCAGTTCTTC.

The J gene is TRBJ1-1, the V gene TRBV12-3 or TRBV12-4, with 10 bases fitting TRBD1. Losses at the gene ends were 6 bases for V and 11 bases for J; bases not matched to a gene: 6. The CDR3 has 12 amino acids. CDR3 sequence reads: CASSSVGQGAFF. The CDR3 nucleotides are TGTGCCAGCAGCTCCGTGGGACAGGGGGCTTTCTTT.

This clone has just one count. The chain uses TRBV27 and TRBJ2-1; the match to TRBD2 covers 7 bases. There are 14 residues in the CDR3. J gave up 8 bases and V 7 bases, and 11 bases lay outside the gene matches. Germline CDR1 reads MNHEY; CDR2 reads SMNVEV (reference sequence). CDR3 amino acids: CASTSGTMLDEQFF. The CDR3, as DNA: TGTGCCAGCACCTCCGGGACTATGTTAGATGAGCAGTTCTTC.